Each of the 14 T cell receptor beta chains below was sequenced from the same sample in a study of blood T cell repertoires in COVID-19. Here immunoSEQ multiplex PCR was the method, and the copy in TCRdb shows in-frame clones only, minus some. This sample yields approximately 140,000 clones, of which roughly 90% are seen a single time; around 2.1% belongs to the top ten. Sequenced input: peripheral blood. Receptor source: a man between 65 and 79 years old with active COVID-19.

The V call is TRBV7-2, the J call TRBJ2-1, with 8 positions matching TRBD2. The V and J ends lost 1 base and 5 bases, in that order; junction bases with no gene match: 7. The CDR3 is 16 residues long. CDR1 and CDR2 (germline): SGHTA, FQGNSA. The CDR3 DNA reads TGTGCCAGCAGCTTAGTTCCGGGAGGGGGAGACAATGAGCAGTTCTTC. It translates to CASSLVPGGGDNEQFF.

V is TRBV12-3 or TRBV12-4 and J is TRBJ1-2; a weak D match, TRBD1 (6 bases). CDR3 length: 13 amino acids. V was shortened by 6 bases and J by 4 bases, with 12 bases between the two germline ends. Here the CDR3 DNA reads TGTGCCAGCAGCCCACAGGGCTTCTATGGCTACACCTTC. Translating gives CASSPQGFYGYTF.

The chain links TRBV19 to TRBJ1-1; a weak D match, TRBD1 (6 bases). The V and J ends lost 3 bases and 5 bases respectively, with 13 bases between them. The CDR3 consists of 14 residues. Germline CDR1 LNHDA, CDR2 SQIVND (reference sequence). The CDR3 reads CASSIGGMGTEAFF. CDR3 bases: TGTGCCAGTAGTATTGGGGGCATGGGAACTGAAGCTTTCTTT.

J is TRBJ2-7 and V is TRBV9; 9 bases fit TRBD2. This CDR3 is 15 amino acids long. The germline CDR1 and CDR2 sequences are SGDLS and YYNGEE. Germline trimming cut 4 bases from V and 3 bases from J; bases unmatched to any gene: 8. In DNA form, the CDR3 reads TGTGCCAGCAGCACTAATCCGACTAGCGGCTACGAGCAGTACTTC. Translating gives CASSTNPTSGYEQYF.

The CDR3 loop reads CASSSPVILNTEAFF. For the CDR3, the DNA is TGTGCCAGCAGCTCCCCGGTGATTCTGAACACTGAAGCTTTCTTT. V gene TRBV5-8 combines with J gene TRBJ1-1; the D is unclear. This CDR3 is 15 amino acids long. Germline V CDR1 and CDR2: SGHTS, YDEGEE. The germline V and J ends were trimmed by 3 bases and 0 bases, with 12 bases remaining between them.

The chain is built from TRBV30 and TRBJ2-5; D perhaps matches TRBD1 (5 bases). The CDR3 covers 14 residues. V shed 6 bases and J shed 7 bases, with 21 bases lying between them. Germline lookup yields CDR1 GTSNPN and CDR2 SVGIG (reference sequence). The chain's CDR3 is CACAKGSQGVTQYF. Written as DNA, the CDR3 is TGTGCCTGTGCAAAGGGATCCCAAGGGGTGACCCAGTACTTC.

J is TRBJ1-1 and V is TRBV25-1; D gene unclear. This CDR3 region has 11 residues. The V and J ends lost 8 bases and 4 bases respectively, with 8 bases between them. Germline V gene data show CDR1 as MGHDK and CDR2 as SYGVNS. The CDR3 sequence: CASRTGTEAFF. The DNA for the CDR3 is TGTGCCAGCCGTACGGGCACTGAAGCTTTCTTT.

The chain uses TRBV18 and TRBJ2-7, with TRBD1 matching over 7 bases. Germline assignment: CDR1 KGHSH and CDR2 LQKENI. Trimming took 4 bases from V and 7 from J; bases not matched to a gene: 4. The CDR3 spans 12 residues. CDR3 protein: CASSRTGDEQYF. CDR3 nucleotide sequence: TGTGCCAGCTCACGGACAGGTGATGAGCAGTACTTC.

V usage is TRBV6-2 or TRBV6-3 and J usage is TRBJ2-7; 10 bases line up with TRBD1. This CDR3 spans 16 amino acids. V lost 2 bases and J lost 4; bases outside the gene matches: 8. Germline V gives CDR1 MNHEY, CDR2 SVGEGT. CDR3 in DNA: TGTGCCAGCAGTTACCCTGCGACAGGGGGCGATTACGAGCAGTACTTC. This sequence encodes CASSYPATGGDYEQYF.

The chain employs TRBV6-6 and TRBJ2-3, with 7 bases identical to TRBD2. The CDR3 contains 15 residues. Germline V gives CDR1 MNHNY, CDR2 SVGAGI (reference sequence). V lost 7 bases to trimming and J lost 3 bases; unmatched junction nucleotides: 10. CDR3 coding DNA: TGTGCCAGCACCCTAAGGGGAGGGAGTACAGATACGCAGTATTTT. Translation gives CASTLRGGSTDTQYF.

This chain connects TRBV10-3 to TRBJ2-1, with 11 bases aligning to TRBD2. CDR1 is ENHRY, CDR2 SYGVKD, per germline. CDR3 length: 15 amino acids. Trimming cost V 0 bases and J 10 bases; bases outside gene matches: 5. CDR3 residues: CAISESILAGVEQFF. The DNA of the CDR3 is TGTGCCATCAGTGAGTCGATACTAGCGGGAGTCGAGCAGTTCTTC.

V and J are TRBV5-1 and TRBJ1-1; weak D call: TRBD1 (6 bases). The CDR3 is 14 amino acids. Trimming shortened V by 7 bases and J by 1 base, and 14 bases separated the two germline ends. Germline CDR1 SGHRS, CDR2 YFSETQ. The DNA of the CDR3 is TGCGCCAGCCGCTCCAGGGGTGGGAACACTGAAGCTTTCTTT. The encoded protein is CASRSRGGNTEAFF.

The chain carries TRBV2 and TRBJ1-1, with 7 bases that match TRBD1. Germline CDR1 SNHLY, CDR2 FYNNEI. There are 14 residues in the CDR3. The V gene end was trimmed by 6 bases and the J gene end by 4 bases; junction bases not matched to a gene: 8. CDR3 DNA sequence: TGTGCCAGCAGCACAGGACAGGCACCCACTGAAGCTTTCTTT. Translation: CASSTGQAPTEAFF.

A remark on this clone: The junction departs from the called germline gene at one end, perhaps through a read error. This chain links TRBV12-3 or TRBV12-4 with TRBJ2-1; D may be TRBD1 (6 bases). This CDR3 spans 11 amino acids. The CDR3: CASSLGGGRIF. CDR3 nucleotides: TGTGCCAGCAGTTTAGGTGGGGGCCGGATCTTC.